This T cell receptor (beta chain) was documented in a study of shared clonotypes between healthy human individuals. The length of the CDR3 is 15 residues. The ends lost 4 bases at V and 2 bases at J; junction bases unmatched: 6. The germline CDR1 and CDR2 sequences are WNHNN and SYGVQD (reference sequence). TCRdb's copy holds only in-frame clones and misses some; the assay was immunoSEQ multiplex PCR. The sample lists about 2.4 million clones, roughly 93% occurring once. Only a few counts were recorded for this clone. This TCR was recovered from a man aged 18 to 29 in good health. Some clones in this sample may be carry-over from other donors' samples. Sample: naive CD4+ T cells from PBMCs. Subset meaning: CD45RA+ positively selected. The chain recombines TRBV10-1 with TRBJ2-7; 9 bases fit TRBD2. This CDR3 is CASSVRAGGPYEQYF. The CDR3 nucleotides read TGCGCCAGCAGTGTAAGAGCGGGAGGCCCCTACGAGCAGTACTTC.